This TCR beta chain stems from a study of OX40 agonist ivuxolimab in advanced cancers. Study-wide results and caveats: CD8+ T cells were the subset that, on average, had more expanded clones than CD4+. CD4+ and CD8+ blood T cells expanded clonally by week 6 at 0.1 to 3.0 mg/kg.

The assay was immunoSEQ multiplex PCR, and TCRdb's table has in-frame clones only and misses some. The sample has tens of thousands of clones; over 85% are singletons. For this clone: The antigen is not known.

The germline V gene has CDR1 SGHDT and CDR2 YYEEEE. The CDR3 loop spans 15 amino acids. Trimming took 4 bases from V and 6 from J; bases not matched to a gene: 12. The receptor comes from an adult with an advanced solid tumor such as melanoma, head and neck, liver or kidney cancer. This chain links TRBV5-6 with TRBJ1-2; 7 nucleotides match TRBD1. Sequencing was performed on CD4+ or CD8+ T cells sorted from blood, taken in a trial of the OX40 agonist ivuxolimab. The CDR3 nucleotides read TGTGCCAGCAGCACCTCAGGGGGGGAGGAAGATGGCTACACCTTC. It codes for CASSTSGGEEDGYTF.